This T cell receptor beta chain is from a study of T cells in localized non-small cell lung cancer. Clones were read by immunoSEQ multiplex PCR, and TCRdb kept only the in-frame ones, dropping some. The sample yields over 70,000 clones, 85% to 90% seen once. The sequencing here drew on peripheral blood, taken before any cancer treatment. The clonotype originates from a male donor at least 60 years old with stage III squamous cell lung carcinoma.

The CDR3 DNA is TGTGCCAGCAGCGTCGGAACCATGAACACTGAAGCTTTCTTT. This gives the protein CASSVGTMNTEAFF. This chain joins TRBV9 and TRBJ1-1, with D hard to call. There are 14 residues in the CDR3. The V gene lost 2 bases and the J gene lost 0 bases, with 8 bases spanning the gap. Germline loops: CDR1 SGDLS, CDR2 YYNGEE.